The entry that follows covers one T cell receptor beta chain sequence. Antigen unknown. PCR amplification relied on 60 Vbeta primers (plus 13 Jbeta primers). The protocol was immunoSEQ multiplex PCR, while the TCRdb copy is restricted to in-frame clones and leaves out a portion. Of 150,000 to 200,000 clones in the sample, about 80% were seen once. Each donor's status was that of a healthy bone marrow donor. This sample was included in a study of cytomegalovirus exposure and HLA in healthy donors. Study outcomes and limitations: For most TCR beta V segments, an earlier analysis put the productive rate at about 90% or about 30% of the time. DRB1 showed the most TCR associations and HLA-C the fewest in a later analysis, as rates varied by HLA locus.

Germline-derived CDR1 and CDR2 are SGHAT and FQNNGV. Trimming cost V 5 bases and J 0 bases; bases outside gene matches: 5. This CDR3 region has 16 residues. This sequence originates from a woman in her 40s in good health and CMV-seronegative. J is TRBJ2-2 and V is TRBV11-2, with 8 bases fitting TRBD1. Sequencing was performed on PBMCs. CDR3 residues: CASSTQGAANTGELFF. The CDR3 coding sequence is TGTGCCAGCAGCACCCAGGGGGCTGCGAACACCGGGGAGCTGTTTTTT. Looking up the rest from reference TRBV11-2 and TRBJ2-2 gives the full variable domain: EAGVAQSPRYKIIEKRQSVAFWCNPISGHATLYWYQQILGQGPKLLIQFQNNGVVDDSQLPKDRFSAERLKGVDSTLKIQPAKLEDSAVYLCASSTQGAANTGELFFGEGSRLTVL.